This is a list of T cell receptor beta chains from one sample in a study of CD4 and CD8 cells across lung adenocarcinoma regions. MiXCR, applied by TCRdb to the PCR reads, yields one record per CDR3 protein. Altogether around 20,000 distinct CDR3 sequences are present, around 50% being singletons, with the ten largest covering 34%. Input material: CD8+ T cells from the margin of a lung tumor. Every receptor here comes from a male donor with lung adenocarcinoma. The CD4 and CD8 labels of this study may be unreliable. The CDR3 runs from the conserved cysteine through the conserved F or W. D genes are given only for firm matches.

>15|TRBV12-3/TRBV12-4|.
CASSLDGGTNEKLFF
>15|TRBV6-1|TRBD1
CASRQTGGSTDTQYF
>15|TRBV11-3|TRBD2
CASSSGGGFVNTQYF
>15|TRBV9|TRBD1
CASSVGTGEWETQYF
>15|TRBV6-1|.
CASKRPGQLYNEQFF
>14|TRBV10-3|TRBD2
CGVSVAGARDTQYF
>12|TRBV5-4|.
CASSQELGDDVF
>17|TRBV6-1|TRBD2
CASSEASYGGGTDTQYF
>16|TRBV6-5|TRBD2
CASSYSMREKTYEQYF
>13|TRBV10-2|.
CASSDVYQETQYF
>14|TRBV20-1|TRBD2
CSATTAGVSETQYF
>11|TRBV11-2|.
CASSTGETQYF